The sequence of this TCR beta chain was determined in a study of blood T cell repertoires in COVID-19. This CDR3 is built from 16 residues. The V and J ends lost 0 bases and 4 bases respectively, with 15 bases between them. Germline V lookup: CDR1 SGDLS, CDR2 YYNGEE. Repertoires were generated with immunoSEQ multiplex PCR, while TCRdb's copy carries only in-frame clones and drops some. The sample shows under 250,000 clones, roughly 80% of them seen only once. The sequenced sample consisted of peripheral blood. The rearrangement joins TRBV9 to TRBJ2-3; D is perhaps TRBD2 (6 bases). The clonotype comes from a woman in her sixties or seventies with acute or convalescent COVID-19. The CDR3 sequence is CASSVVRGSNPDTQYF. The CDR3 coding sequence is TGTGCCAGCAGCGTAGTTCGGGGGAGCAACCCAGATACGCAGTATTTT.